The 6 T cell receptor beta chains presented below share a single source sample, sequenced in a study of CXCR3-negative and CXCR3-positive naive CD8 T cells. General study points: When CXCR3-positive naive cells were set against CXCR3-negative naive cells, the former had more hydrophobic TRB CDR3s.

5' RACE that incorporated UMI labels was used to prepare the TRB cDNA libraries. TCRdb derives one entry per CDR3 protein from the 5' RACE reads, leaving out DNA. The listing contains fewer than 10,000 distinct CDR3 sequences. These receptors have no identified antigens. Sequences were obtained from naive CXCR3+ CD8+ T cells from blood. Subset denoted: CD45RO-CCR7+CD27+CD95- naive CD8+ T cells expressing CXCR3 (TNR3+). Source of these receptors: a human donor in good health. Some clones in this sample may be carry-over from other donors' samples.

The chain couples TRBV9 to TRBJ2-7; the D call of TRBD1 rests on TCRdb alone, since no DNA is present to check it. In germline, CDR1 is SGDLS, CDR2 YYNGEE. CDR3 size: 15 residues. CDR3 region: CASSVDRGEADEQYF.

This clonotype is medium-sized by frequency. The chain combines TRBV29-1 with TRBJ2-3; checking the TCRdb D call of TRBD2 is not possible without DNA. The CDR3 contains 15 residues. The germline V gene encodes CDR1 SQVTM and CDR2 ANQGSEA. CDR3 amino acids: CSVSGTSGIWDTQYF.

The V call is TRBV11-2, the J call TRBJ1-2; the TCRdb D gene call, TRBD1, has no DNA to confirm it. Germline V lookup: CDR1 SGHAT, CDR2 FQNNGV. The CDR3 spans 13 residues. The CDR3 loop is CASSPGQGRRYTF.

The CDR3 here is CASSSRDGVNTEAFF. The V gene is TRBV11-3, the J gene TRBJ1-1. CDR3 length: 15 amino acids. Germline V lookup: CDR1 SGHNT, CDR2 YENEEA.

By frequency, this clonotype is medium-sized (0.01 to 0.1%). The rearrangement joins TRBV29-1 to TRBJ2-7; the D call from TCRdb, TRBD1, cannot be confirmed without DNA. From germline, CDR1 is SQVTM and CDR2 ANQGSEA. This CDR3 is 13 amino acids long. This CDR3 reads CSVAGTGDYEQYF.

The V and J genes are TRBV4-1 and TRBJ1-1; TCRdb returns TRBD1, unconfirmable since there is no DNA. Germline CDR1 is MGHRA and CDR2 is YSYEKL. The CDR3 contains 16 residues. The CDR3: CASSQPWTVLNTEAFF.